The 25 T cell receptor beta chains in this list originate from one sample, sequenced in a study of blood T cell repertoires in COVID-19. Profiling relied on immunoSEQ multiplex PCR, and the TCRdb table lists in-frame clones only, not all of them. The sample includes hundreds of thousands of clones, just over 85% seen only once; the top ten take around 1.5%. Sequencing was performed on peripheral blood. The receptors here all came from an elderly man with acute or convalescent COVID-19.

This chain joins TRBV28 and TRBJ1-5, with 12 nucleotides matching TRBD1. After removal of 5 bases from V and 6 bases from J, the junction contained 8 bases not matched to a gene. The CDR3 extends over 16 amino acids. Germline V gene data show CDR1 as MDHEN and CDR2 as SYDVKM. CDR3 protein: CASSPGTGGQSQPQHF. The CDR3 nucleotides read TGTGCCAGCAGTCCAGGGACAGGGGGCCAGAGTCAGCCCCAGCATTTT.

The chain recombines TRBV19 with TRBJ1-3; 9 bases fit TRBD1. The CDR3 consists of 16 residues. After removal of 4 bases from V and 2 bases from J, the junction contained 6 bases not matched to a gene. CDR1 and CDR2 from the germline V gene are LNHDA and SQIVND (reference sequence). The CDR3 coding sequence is TGTGCCAGTAGTAATCAGGACAGGGGACCTGGAAACACCATATATTTT. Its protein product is CASSNQDRGPGNTIYF.

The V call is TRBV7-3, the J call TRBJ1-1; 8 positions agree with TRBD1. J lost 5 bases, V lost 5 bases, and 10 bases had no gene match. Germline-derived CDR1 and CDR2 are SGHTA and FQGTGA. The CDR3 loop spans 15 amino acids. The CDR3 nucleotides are TGTGCCAGCAGCCCCTCCCAGGGGGCGAGGACTGAAGCTTTCTTT. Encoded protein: CASSPSQGARTEAFF. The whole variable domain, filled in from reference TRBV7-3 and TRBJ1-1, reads GAGVSQTPSNKVTEKGKYVELRCDPISGHTALYWYRQSLGQGPEFLIYFQGTGAADDSGLPNDRFFAVRPEGSVSTLKIQRTERGDSAVYLCASSPSQGARTEAFFGQGTRLTVV.

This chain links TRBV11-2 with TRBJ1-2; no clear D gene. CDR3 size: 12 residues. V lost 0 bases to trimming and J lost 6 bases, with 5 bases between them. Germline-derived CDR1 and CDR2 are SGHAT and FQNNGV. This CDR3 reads CASSLERNGYTF. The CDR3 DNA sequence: TGTGCCAGCAGCTTAGAGAGAAATGGCTACACCTTC.

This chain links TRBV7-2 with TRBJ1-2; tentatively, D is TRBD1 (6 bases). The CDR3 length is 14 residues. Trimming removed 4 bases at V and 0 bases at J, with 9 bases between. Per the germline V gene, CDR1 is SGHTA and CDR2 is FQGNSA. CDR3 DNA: TGTGCCAGCAGCTCCCAGGGGCCTAACTATGGCTACACCTTC. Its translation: CASSSQGPNYGYTF. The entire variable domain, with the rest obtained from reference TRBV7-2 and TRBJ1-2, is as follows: GAGVSQSPSNKVTEKGKDVELRCDPISGHTALYWYRQSLGQGLEFLIYFQGNSAPDKSGLPSDRFSAERTGGSVSTLTIQRTQQEDSAVYLCASSSQGPNYGYTFGSGTRLTVV.

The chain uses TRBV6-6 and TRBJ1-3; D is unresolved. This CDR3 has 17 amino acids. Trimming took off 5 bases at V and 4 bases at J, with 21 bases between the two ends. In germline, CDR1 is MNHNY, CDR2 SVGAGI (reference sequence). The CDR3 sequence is CASSPLRWASQGNTIYF. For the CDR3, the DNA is TGTGCCAGCAGTCCCCTCCGTTGGGCATCGCAGGGAAACACCATATATTTT.

The DNA of the CDR3 is TGTGCCAGTAGTTCTCAGGACAGAAATCAGCCCCAGCATTTT. Its protein is CASSSQDRNQPQHF. The chain recombines TRBV19 with TRBJ1-5, with D possibly TRBD1 on 6 matching bases. CDR1 LNHDA and CDR2 SQIVND come from the germline V gene (reference sequence). The CDR3 sequence is 14 residues long. The V and J ends lost 5 bases and 4 bases respectively, with 12 bases between them.

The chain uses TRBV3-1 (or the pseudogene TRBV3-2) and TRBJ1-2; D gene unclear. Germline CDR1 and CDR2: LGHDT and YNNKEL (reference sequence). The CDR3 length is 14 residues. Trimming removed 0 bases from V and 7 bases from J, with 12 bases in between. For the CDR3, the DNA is TGTGCCAGCAGCCAAGATCGGGTAGCGCTTGGCTACACCTTC. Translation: CASSQDRVALGYTF.

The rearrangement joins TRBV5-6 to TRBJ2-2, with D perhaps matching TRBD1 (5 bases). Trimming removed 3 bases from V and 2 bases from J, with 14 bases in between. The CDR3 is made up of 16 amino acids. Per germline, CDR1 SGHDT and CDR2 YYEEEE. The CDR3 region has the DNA TGTGCCAGCAGCTGGGCGCAGGGTATTAACACCGGGGAGCTGTTTTTT. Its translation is CASSWAQGINTGELFF.

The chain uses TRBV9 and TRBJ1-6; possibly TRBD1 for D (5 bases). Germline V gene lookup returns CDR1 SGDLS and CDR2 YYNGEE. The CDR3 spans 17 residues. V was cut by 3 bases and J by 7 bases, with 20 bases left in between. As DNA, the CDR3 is TGTGCCAGCAGCGACGCAGGGCTTCCCCCGGCCAATTCACCCCTCCACTTT. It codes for CASSDAGLPPANSPLHF.

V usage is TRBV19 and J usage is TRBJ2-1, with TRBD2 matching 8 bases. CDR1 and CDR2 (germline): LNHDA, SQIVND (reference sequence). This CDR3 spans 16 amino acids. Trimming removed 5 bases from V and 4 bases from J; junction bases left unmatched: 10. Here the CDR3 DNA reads TGTGCCAGTAGTCTAACAACTAGCGGCCTTTACAATGAGCAGTTCTTC. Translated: CASSLTTSGLYNEQFF.

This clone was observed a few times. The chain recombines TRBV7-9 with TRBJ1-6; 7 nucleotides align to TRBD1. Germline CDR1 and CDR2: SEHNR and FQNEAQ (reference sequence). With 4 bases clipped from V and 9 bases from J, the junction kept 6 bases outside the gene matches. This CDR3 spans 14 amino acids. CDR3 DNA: TGTGCCAGCAGCTCGACAGGGCAGCTTTCACCCCTCCACTTT. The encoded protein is CASSSTGQLSPLHF.

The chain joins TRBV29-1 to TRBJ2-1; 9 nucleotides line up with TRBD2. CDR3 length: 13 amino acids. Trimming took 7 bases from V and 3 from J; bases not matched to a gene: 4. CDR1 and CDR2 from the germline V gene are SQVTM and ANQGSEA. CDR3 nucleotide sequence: TGCAGCGCCCGACTAGCGGACTACAATGAGCAGTTCTTC. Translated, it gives CSARLADYNEQFF.

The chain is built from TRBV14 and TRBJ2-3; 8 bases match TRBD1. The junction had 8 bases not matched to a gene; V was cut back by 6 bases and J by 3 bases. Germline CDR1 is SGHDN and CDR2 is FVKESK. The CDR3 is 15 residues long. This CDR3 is CASSPDRVGTDTQYF. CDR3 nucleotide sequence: TGTGCCAGCAGTCCGGACAGGGTAGGGACAGATACGCAGTATTTT.

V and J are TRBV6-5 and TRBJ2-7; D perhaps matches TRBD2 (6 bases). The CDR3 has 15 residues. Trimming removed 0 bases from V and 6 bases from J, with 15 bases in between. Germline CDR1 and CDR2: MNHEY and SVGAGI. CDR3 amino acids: CASSYSLGGGPEQYF. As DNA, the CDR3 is TGTGCCAGCAGTTACTCCCTCGGGGGAGGACCCGAGCAGTACTTC.

The CDR3 is CASSRTGAGAFF. Here the CDR3 DNA reads TGCGCCAGCAGCCGGACAGGGGCGGGAGCTTTCTTT. The chain combines TRBV5-1 with TRBJ1-1; 9 nucleotides line up with TRBD1. The CDR3 spans 12 residues. With V trimmed by 4 bases and J by 10 bases, 5 bases remained unmatched. Germline assignment: CDR1 SGHRS and CDR2 YFSETQ.

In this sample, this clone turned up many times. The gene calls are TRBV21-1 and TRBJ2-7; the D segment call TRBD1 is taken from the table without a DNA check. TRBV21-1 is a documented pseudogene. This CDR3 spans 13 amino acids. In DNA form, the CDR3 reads TGTGCCAGCAGTACTAGACAGGGGTGCGAGCAGTACTTC. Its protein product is CASSTRQGCEQYF.

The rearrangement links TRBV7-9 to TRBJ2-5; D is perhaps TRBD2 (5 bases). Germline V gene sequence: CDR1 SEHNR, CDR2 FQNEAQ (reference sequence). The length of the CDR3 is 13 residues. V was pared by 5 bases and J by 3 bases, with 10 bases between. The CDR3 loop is CASSPTLEETQYF. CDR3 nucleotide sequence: TGTGCCAGCAGCCCCACACTAGAAGAGACCCAGTACTTC.

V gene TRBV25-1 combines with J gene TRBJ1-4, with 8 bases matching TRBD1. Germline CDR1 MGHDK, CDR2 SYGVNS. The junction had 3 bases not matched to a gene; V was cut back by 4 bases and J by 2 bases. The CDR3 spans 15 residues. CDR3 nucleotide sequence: TGTGCCAGCAGTGCTTACAGGGGGACTAATGAAAAACTGTTTTTT. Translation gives CASSAYRGTNEKLFF. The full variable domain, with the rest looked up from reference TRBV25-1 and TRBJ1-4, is EADIYQTPRYLVIGTGKKITLECSQTMGHDKMYWYQQDPGMELHLIHYSYGVNSTEKGDLSSESTVSRIRTEHFPLTLESARPSHTSQYLCASSAYRGTNEKLFFGSGTQLSVL.

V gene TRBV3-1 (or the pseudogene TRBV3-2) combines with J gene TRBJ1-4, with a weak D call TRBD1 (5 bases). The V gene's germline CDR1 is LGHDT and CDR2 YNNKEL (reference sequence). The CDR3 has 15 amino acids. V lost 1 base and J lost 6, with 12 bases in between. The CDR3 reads CASSQVAGRYEKLFF. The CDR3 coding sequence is TGTGCCAGCAGCCAAGTGGCGGGGCGATATGAAAAACTGTTTTTT.

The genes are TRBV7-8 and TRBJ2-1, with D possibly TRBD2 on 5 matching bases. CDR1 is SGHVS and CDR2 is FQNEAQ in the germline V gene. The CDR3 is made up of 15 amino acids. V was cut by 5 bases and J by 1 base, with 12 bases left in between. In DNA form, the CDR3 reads TGTGCCAGCAGCAAAGCTCGGGGTTCCTACAATGAGCAGTTCTTC. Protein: CASSKARGSYNEQFF.

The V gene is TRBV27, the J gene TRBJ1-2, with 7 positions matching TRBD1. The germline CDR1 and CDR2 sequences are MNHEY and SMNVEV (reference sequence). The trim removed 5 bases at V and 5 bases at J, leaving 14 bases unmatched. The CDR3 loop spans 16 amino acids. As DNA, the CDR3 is TGTGCCAGCAGTACCCTGACAGGGCCTAAACCGTATGGCTACACCTTC. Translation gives CASSTLTGPKPYGYTF.

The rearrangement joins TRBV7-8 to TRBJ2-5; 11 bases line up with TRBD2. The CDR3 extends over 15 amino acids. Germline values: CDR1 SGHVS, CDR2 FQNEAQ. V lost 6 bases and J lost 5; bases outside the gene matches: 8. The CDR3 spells CASSFSGGALETQYF. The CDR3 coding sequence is TGTGCCAGCAGTTTTAGCGGGGGGGCCCTGGAGACCCAGTACTTC. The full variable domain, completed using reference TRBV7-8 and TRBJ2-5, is GAGVSQSPRYKVAKRGQDVALRCDPISGHVSLFWYQQALGQGPEFLTYFQNEAQLDKSGLPSDRFFAERPEGSVSTLKIQRTQQEDSAVYLCASSFSGGALETQYFGPGTRLLVL.

As DNA, the CDR3 is TGTGCCAGCAGCTTAGGAGACAGGCGGAATGAAAAACTGTTTTTT. Protein: CASSLGDRRNEKLFF. The chain carries TRBV7-6 and TRBJ1-4, with D possibly matching TRBD1 (6 bases). Trimming cost V 1 base and J 5 bases, with 11 bases left between them. Germline CDR1 is SGHVS and CDR2 is FNYEAQ. The CDR3 extends over 15 amino acids.

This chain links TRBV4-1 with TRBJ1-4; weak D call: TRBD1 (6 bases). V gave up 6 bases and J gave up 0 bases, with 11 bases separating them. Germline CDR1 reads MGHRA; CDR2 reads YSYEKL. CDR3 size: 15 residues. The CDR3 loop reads CASSFGQSTNEKLFF. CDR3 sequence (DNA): TGCGCCAGCAGTTTTGGACAGTCAACTAATGAAAAACTGTTTTTT.